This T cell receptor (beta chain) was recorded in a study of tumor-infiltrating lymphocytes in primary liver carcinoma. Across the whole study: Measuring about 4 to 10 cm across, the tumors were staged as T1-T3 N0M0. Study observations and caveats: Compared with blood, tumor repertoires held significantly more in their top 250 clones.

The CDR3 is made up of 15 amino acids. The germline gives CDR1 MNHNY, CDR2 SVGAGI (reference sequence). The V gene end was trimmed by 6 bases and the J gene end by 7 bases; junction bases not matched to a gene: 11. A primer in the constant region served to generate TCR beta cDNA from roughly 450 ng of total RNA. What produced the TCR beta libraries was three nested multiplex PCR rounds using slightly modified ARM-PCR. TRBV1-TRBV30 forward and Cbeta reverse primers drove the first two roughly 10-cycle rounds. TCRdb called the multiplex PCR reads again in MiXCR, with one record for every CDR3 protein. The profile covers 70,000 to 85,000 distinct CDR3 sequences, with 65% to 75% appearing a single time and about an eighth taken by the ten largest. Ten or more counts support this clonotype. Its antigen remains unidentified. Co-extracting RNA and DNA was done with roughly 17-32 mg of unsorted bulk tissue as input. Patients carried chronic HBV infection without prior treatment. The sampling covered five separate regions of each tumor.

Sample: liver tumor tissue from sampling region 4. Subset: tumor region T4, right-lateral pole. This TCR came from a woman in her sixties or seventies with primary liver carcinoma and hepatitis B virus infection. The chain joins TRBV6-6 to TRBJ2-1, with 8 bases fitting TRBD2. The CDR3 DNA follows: TGTGCCAGCAGGCCCGGGGGGGAGGGCTTAAATGAGCAGTTCTTC. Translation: CASRPGGEGLNEQFF.